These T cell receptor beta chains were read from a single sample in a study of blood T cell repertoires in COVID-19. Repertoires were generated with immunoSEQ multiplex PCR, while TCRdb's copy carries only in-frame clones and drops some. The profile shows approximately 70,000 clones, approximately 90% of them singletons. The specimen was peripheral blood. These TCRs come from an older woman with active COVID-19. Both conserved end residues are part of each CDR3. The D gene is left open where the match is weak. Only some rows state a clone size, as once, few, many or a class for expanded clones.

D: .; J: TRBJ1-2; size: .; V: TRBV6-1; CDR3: CASSGYRGGKGYGYTF; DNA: TGTGCCAGCAGTGGTTATCGGGGAGGGAAAGGGTATGGCTACACCTTC
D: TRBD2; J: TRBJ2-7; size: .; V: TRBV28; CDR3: CASSPHQVAGGGEQYF; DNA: TGTGCCAGCAGTCCCCATCAAGTGGCGGGAGGCGGTGAGCAGTACTTC
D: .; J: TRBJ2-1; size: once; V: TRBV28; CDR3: CASSLFVYFNEQFF; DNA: TGTGCCAGCAGTTTATTTGTCTACTTCAATGAGCAGTTCTTC
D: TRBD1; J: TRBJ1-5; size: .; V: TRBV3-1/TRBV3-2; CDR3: CASSLGQGGQPQHF; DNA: TGTGCCAGCAGCCTCGGACAGGGGGGTCAGCCCCAGCATTTT
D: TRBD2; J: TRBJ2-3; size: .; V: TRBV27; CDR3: CASKSLAGGDTQYF; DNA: TGTGCCAGCAAGAGTCTAGCGGGAGGAGATACGCAGTATTTT
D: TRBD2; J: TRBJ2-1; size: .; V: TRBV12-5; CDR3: CASGTASGSNEQFF; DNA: TGTGCTAGTGGAACAGCTAGCGGGAGCAATGAGCAGTTCTTC
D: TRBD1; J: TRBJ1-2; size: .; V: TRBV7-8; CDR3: CASSLGQGARYGYTF; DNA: TGTGCCAGCAGCTTGGGACAGGGGGCTCGCTATGGCTACACCTTC
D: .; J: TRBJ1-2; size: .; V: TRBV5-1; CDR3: CASALTDNLANYGYTF; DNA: TGCGCCAGCGCCTTGACAGATAACCTAGCTAACTATGGCTACACCTTC
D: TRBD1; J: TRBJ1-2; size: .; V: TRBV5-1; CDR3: CASSRGQGNYTF; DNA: TGCGCCAGCAGCAGGGGACAGGGAAACTACACCTTC
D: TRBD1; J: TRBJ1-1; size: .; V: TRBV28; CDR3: CASKTGGRSKAFF; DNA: TGTGCCAGCAAGACAGGGGGACGTAGTAAGGCTTTCTTT
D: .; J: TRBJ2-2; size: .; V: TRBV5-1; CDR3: CASTPGVFNTGELFF; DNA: TGCGCCAGCACTCCGGGGGTCTTTAACACCGGGGAGCTGTTTTTT